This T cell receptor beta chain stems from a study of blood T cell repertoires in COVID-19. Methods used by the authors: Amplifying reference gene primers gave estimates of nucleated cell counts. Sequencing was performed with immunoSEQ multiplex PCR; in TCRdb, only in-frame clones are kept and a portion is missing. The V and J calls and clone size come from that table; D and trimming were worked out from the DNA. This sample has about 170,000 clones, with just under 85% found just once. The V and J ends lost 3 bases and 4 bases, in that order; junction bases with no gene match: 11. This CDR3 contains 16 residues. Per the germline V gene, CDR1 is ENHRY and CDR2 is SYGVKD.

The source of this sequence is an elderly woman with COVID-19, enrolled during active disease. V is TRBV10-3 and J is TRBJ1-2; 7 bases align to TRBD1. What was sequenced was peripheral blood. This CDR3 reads CAISERRTGSTYGYTF. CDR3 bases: TGTGCCATCAGTGAAAGACGGACAGGATCCACCTATGGCTACACCTTC.